Listed below are T cell receptor beta chains from one sample, sequenced in a study of T cell changes during pregnancy in multiple sclerosis. Assay: immunoSEQ multiplex PCR; the TCRdb copy retains only in-frame clones and omits some. Of approximately 12,000 clones in the sample, roughly 94% were seen once. This specimen was CD4+ T cells from peripheral blood mononuclear cells, taken before pregnancy. The source is a female donor with multiple sclerosis, enrolled in a pregnancy study. Both conserved end residues are part of each CDR3. D genes are given only for firm matches. Clone size, where shown, is once, few, many, or a class for clones that have expanded.

j_call clone_size d_call v_call cdr3_nt cdr3_aa
TRBJ2-1 - TRBD2 TRBV19 TGTGCCAGTAGAGGGCTAGCGGGGGAGAGTGAGCAGTTCTTC CASRGLAGESEQFF
TRBJ2-7 few - TRBV7-9 TGTGCCAGCAGTACCGCCGGCAGGGTGTACGAGCAGTACTTC CASSTAGRVYEQYF
TRBJ2-3 - - TRBV5-1 TGCGCCAGCACGATGGGGGGGCCAATAGATACGCAGTATTTT CASTMGGPIDTQYF
TRBJ2-3 - TRBD2 TRBV7-2 TGTGCCAGCAGCTTACGGGGGGACGGCACAGATACGCAGTATTTT CASSLRGDGTDTQYF
TRBJ2-3 - - TRBV15 TGTGCCACCAGCAGTGGGGCAGCCACAGATACGCAGTATTTT CATSSGAATDTQYF
TRBJ1-5 - - TRBV18 TGTGCCAGCTCCCCCCTAGGAGACCAGCCCCAGCATTTT CASSPLGDQPQHF
TRBJ1-2 - TRBD1 TRBV5-5 TGTGCCAGCAGCCCCGGGACAGGGGAGAGCTATGGCTACACCTTC CASSPGTGESYGYTF
TRBJ1-6 - - TRBV6-1 TGTGCCAGCAGGAGCGCGGGGGGCCCACCCCTCCACTTT CASRSAGGPPLHF
TRBJ1-3 once TRBD1 TRBV4-1 TGCGCCAGCAGCCAAACGGGACAGGGGGCTATCAGGGGAAACACCATATATTTT CASSQTGQGAIRGNTIYF
TRBJ2-7 - - TRBV2 TGTGCCAGCAATAGGGGTAGGGGGCAGTACTTC CASNRGRGQYF
TRBJ1-1 - - TRBV6-6 TGTGCCAGCAGTTACGGGGGGGCCTCGAACACTGAAGCTTTCTTT CASSYGGASNTEAFF
TRBJ1-3 - - TRBV30 TGTGCCTGGAGTGTAACGGGACACCCGAGAAACACCATATATTTT CAWSVTGHPRNTIYF
TRBJ2-3 - - TRBV6-4 TGTGCCAGCAGGCGGGAAAAATCAGATACGCAGTATTTT CASRREKSDTQYF
TRBJ2-7 - TRBD1 TRBV2 TGTGCCAGCAAGGGGACAGTCGAGCAGTACTTC CASKGTVEQYF
TRBJ1-2 few TRBD1 TRBV5-1 TGCGCCAGCAGCTCGAGACAGGGAGCTAACTATGGCTACACCTTC CASSSRQGANYGYTF
TRBJ2-1 few - TRBV27 TGTGCCAGCAGTCCCCCTGGGGGCTTGAATGAGCAGTTCTTC CASSPPGGLNEQFF
TRBJ1-3 - TRBD1 TRBV7-8 TGTGCCAGCAGCTACGGGACAGGTCATTACGGAAACACCATATATTTT CASSYGTGHYGNTIYF
TRBJ2-2 - TRBD2 TRBV19 TGTGCCAGTAGTATTTCGAGCGGGGGGGCCGGGGAGCTGTTTTTT CASSISSGGAGELFF
TRBJ2-2 - - TRBV12-5 TGTGCTAGTGGTTTGGTAATCGCAGGGGCGGTCGGGGAGCTGTTTTTT CASGLVIAGAVGELFF
TRBJ2-5 - TRBD2 TRBV19 TGTGCCAGTAGTAGAACGGGGGGACCCCCTTTGTCCCAGTACTTC CASSRTGGPPLSQYF
TRBJ1-3 - - TRBV6-5 TGTGCCAGCAGTCCATTACGGACTGGTCGAAACACCATATATTTT CASSPLRTGRNTIYF
TRBJ1-1 - TRBD1 TRBV19 TGTGCCAGTGGACAGGGGACGGGTGAAGCTTTCTTT CASGQGTGEAFF
TRBJ2-7 - TRBD1 TRBV5-6 TGTGCCAGCAGCTTGGGGACAGGGGGTCTAGCGGACTTC CASSLGTGGLADF
TRBJ2-3 - TRBD2 TRBV11-3 TGTGCCAGCTCCCGGGGGGGAAGCCCAGATACGCAGTATTTT CASSRGGSPDTQYF
TRBJ1-1 - - TRBV5-1 TGCGCCAGCAGCTTCGGGGGAGCAGCGGACACTGAAGCTTTCTTT CASSFGGAADTEAFF
TRBJ1-1 few TRBD1 TRBV29-1 TGCAGCGTCGGACAGGTCGACACTGAAGCTTTCTTT CSVGQVDTEAFF
TRBJ2-1 - TRBD1 TRBV7-3 TGTGCCAGCAGTCGACAGGGACAATTAAACAATGAGCAGTTCTTC CASSRQGQLNNEQFF
TRBJ1-3 - - TRBV20-1 TGCAGTGTCGGGTACGGAAACACCATATATTTT CSVGYGNTIYF
TRBJ1-5 - - TRBV9 TGTGCCAGCAGCGTAGGAAGGGGTGGCAATCAGCCCCAGCATTTT CASSVGRGGNQPQHF
TRBJ1-1 few - TRBV20-1 TGCAGTGCCCGGACTATCTCTGAAGCTTTCTTT CSARTISEAFF
TRBJ2-1 - TRBD2 TRBV5-6 TGTGCCAGCAGCTTGGTTACCGGGACTAGAGGGGCCAATGAGCAGTTCTTC CASSLVTGTRGANEQFF
TRBJ2-1 - TRBD2 TRBV18 TGTGCCAGCTCACCGGGCCAAGCGGGGGTGATCGATGAGCAGTTCTTC CASSPGQAGVIDEQFF
TRBJ1-5 - TRBD1 TRBV19 TGTGCCAGTAGTACTAGGGGACAGTTGAGTAATCAGCCCCAGCATTTT CASSTRGQLSNQPQHF
TRBJ1-2 - - TRBV6-1 TGTGCCAGCAGTGAATTTCGGCCCGGGAGCTATGGCTACACCTTC CASSEFRPGSYGYTF
TRBJ2-1 - TRBD2 TRBV5-5 TGTGCCAGCAGCTTGGGACTAGCGGCCTACAATGAGCAGTTCTTC CASSLGLAAYNEQFF
TRBJ2-5 - TRBD2 TRBV4-1 TGCGCCAGCAGCCATGCTGGACTAGGAGGAGAGACCCAGTACTTC CASSHAGLGGETQYF
TRBJ1-2 once TRBD1 TRBV30 TGTGCCTGGACTGGGACAGGGGGAAACTATGGCTACACCTTC CAWTGTGGNYGYTF
TRBJ2-4 - - TRBV5-1 TGCGCCAGCAGCTTAAAGTTGGAGGGCGGCATTCAGTACTTC CASSLKLEGGIQYF
TRBJ1-1 - TRBD1 TRBV5-1 TGCGCCAGCAGCTTGGAAGGGACAGTGAACACTGAAGCTTTCTTT CASSLEGTVNTEAFF
TRBJ2-1 - TRBD1 TRBV11-2 TGTGCCAGCAGCTCGAACAGGGGTCGACTCTACAATGAGCAGTTCTTC CASSSNRGRLYNEQFF
TRBJ2-7 - - TRBV6-1 TGTGCCAGCAGGGGGCCCTACGAGCAGTACTTC CASRGPYEQYF
TRBJ2-7 - - TRBV6-5 TGTGCCACCCATAGGGAGGACACCACCTACGAGCAGTACTTC CATHREDTTYEQYF
TRBJ2-3 - - TRBV19 TGTGCCAGTAGTGCAGGGCCCCCCACAGATACGCAGTATTTT CASSAGPPTDTQYF
TRBJ1-2 - TRBD1 TRBV7-3 TGTGCCAGCAGCCTAGGACAGGACTATGGCTACACCTTC CASSLGQDYGYTF
TRBJ2-7 - TRBD1 TRBV7-9 TGTGCCAGCAGCGACGGGACAGGGAGGTACGAGCAGTACTTC CASSDGTGRYEQYF
TRBJ2-3 once TRBD1 TRBV5-4 TGTGCCAGCAGGGGACAGGGCTTACGCACAGATACGCAGTATTTT CASRGQGLRTDTQYF
TRBJ1-2 once - TRBV16 TGTGCCAGCAGCCGGGCTGACCTTTTAAAGCCAGGCTACACCTTC CASSRADLLKPGYTF
TRBJ2-3 - - TRBV5-1 TGCGCCAGCAGAGTCGGGGGTAGCACAGATACGCAGTATTTT CASRVGGSTDTQYF
TRBJ1-3 - TRBD1 TRBV6-1 TGTGCCAGCAGTGATGGACAGGGCTCTGGAAACACCATATATTTT CASSDGQGSGNTIYF
TRBJ2-3 - TRBD2 TRBV7-2 TGTGCCAGCAGCTTAGGGGCTAGCGGGGGGACAGATACGCAGTATTTT CASSLGASGGTDTQYF
TRBJ1-1 - - TRBV25-1 TGTGCCAGCAGTGGCAACGGGGGGACGAACACTGAAGCTTTCTTT CASSGNGGTNTEAFF
TRBJ2-7 - - TRBV5-5 TGTGCCAGCAGCGAGGTAGCGAGTTCCTACGAGCAGTACTTC CASSEVASSYEQYF
TRBJ1-3 - - TRBV20-1 TGCAGTGCTTACAGAGACACCATATATTTT CSAYRDTIYF
TRBJ1-1 - - TRBV5-1 TGCGCCAGCAGCTTTACAGAGAACACTGAAGCTTTCTTT CASSFTENTEAFF
TRBJ2-1 - - TRBV5-4 TGTGCCAGCAGCTTGTTCCGCGATGAGCAGTTCTTC CASSLFRDEQFF